This is a list of T cell receptor beta chains from one sample in a study of shared clonotypes between healthy human individuals. The data were produced by immunoSEQ multiplex PCR, yet TCRdb's version contains in-frame clones alone and is incomplete. The sample has about 2.1 million clones, around 93% seen once; the top ten hold approximately 1.6%. The material sequenced was naive CD8+ T cells from PBMCs. The receptors stem from a man younger than 30 in good health. Some clones in this sample may be carry-over from other donors' samples. Both conserved end residues are trimmed from each CDR3. The D gene is left open where the match is weak.

cdr3_length: 12
d_call: -
v_call: TRBV28
cdr3_aa: ASSLITGAYEQY

cdr3_length: 13
d_call: -
v_call: TRBV11-2
cdr3_aa: ASSPTTRADYGYT

cdr3_length: 11
d_call: -
v_call: TRBV27
cdr3_aa: ASSLVPSLEQY

cdr3_length: 16
d_call: -
v_call: TRBV29-1
cdr3_aa: SAMGSPEGGISNQPQH

cdr3_length: 16
d_call: TRBD2
v_call: TRBV7-9
cdr3_aa: ASSHRGTSGVPSYEQY

cdr3_length: 11
d_call: TRBD2
v_call: TRBV15
cdr3_aa: ATSRAGVAEQY

cdr3_length: 13
d_call: -
v_call: TRBV19
cdr3_aa: ASSTDYPPYNEQF

cdr3_length: 12
d_call: -
v_call: TRBV7-9
cdr3_aa: ASSLGGQLYEQY

cdr3_length: 13
d_call: TRBD1
v_call: TRBV7-9
cdr3_aa: ASRTRQGDTYEQY

cdr3_length: 14
d_call: -
v_call: TRBV7-9
cdr3_aa: ASSLIGAVNSYEQY

cdr3_length: 10
d_call: -
v_call: TRBV12-5
cdr3_aa: ASGQSAETQY

cdr3_length: 12
d_call: -
v_call: TRBV2
cdr3_aa: ASSEGVSTDTQY

cdr3_length: 11
d_call: -
v_call: TRBV7-9
cdr3_aa: ASSLETNYGYT

cdr3_length: 20
d_call: -
v_call: TRBV5-1
cdr3_aa: ASSFILRLWSIPGTGRYEQY

cdr3_length: 10
d_call: -
v_call: TRBV9
cdr3_aa: ASSVAPGELF

cdr3_length: 16
d_call: TRBD2
v_call: TRBV29-1
cdr3_aa: SVAAGLAGGRSYNEQF

cdr3_length: 14
d_call: TRBD1
v_call: TRBV9
cdr3_aa: ASSVDYRGENYGYT

cdr3_length: 12
d_call: -
v_call: TRBV7-3
cdr3_aa: ASSLRGSPYEQY